The rows below give T cell receptor beta chains drawn from one sample of a study of blood T cells in healthy people across ages. Each CDR3 protein is one row after TCRdb ran MiXCR on the 5' RACE reads. This sample has over 1,300,000 distinct CDR3 sequences, with 55% to 75% found just once. Source material: blood. These receptors originate from a man between 18 and 35 years old in good health. Both conserved end residues are trimmed from each CDR3.

9	TRBJ2-7	TRBV7-9	ASSRSDEQY
14	TRBJ2-1	TRBV20-1	SASASGRGGYNEQF
13	TRBJ2-6	TRBV7-2	AGSLDRVGANALT
12	TRBJ1-5	TRBV12-3/TRBV12-4	ASSLRDINQPQH
12	TRBJ2-1	TRBV29-1	SVEPTRIANEQF
10	TRBJ2-7	TRBV10-2	ASSEKPYEQY
15	TRBJ2-7	TRBV7-6	ASSQDGVAGGFKEQY
15	TRBJ1-4	TRBV11-2	ASSSRARGSTNEKLF
13	TRBJ1-2	TRBV2	ASSPPGGGGYGYT
11	TRBJ1-4	TRBV20-1	SAPGGPNEKLF
11	TRBJ1-6	TRBV25-1	ASSEQGYSPLH
13	TRBJ2-1	TRBV12-5	ASGLRLAEDNEQF
10	TRBJ2-3	TRBV6-2/TRBV6-3	ASRRYPDTQY
8	TRBJ2-1	TRBV29-1	SVEDLSQF
10	TRBJ1-6	TRBV20-1	SAGGPDSPLH
10	TRBJ2-5	TRBV12-3/TRBV12-4	ASTQGLETQY
14	TRBJ1-6	TRBV15	ATSRDPQGFNSPLH
13	TRBJ2-5	TRBV12-3/TRBV12-4	ASSPRGGRKDEQY
12	TRBJ2-7	TRBV3-1	ASSQTGGKVEQY
12	TRBJ2-2	TRBV5-1	ASTFRGNTGELF
14	TRBJ2-3	TRBV20-1	SAWTSGRSSTDTQY
13	TRBJ2-1	TRBV24-1	ATSDLRLEWSEQF
14	TRBJ2-1	TRBV13	ASSPRTGRLHNEQF
10	TRBJ1-2	TRBV5-1	ASSSNLGGYT
16	TRBJ2-3	TRBV25-1	ASTPNRSGGPSTDTQY
10	TRBJ2-3	TRBV2	ASTGDTDTQY
13	TRBJ2-3	TRBV3-1	ASSPYERPTDTQY
10	TRBJ2-7	TRBV7-2	ATARSFYEQY
12	TRBJ2-3	TRBV5-6	ASSRTGAPDTQY
12	TRBJ1-4	TRBV6-1	AGSEGTGVEKLF
13	TRBJ1-1	TRBV3-1	ASSQDGEKDTEAF
12	-	TRBV5-4	ASSFRNEGREQY
10	TRBJ2-2	TRBV7-6	ASSLAEEELF
11	TRBJ1-1	TRBV28	ASVIRVTGEAF
13	TRBJ2-3	TRBV9	ASSPTTGLTDTQY
12	-	TRBV27	ATGVQGNYHEQY
13	TRBJ1-1	TRBV12-3/TRBV12-4	ASSPSNRVGTEAF
13	TRBJ2-7	TRBV7-2	ASSLATGGDYEQY
11	TRBJ1-1	TRBV9	ASSVVERTEAF
16	TRBJ1-6	TRBV7-6	ASSLSPPRDRRLSPLH
15	TRBJ1-5	TRBV7-9	ASSLAHWRGIGQPQH
13	TRBJ2-3	TRBV7-6	ASSLGRGGADTQY
14	TRBJ2-3	TRBV10-3	AISVGTSGGWDTQY
14	TRBJ1-4	TRBV6-1	ASSEWGMGRTEKLF
13	TRBJ2-1	TRBV5-5	ASSPQLRDYNEQF
10	TRBJ1-2	TRBV6-6	ASRPGQYGYT
13	TRBJ2-1	TRBV10-1	ASSDPTGNLNEQF
12	TRBJ2-1	TRBV5-1	ASSRDRREDEQF
16	TRBJ2-5	TRBV28	ASNLSGGQYGKKETQY
16	-	TRBV4-1	ASSQDMNRGQGKVEQY
14	TRBJ1-2	TRBV6-5	ASSSRMTGRNYGYT
10	TRBJ1-1	TRBV20-1	SASQGTTEAF